A selection of T cell receptor beta chains follows, all from one sample in a study of blood T cells in healthy people across ages. TCRdb called the 5' RACE reads again in MiXCR, with one record for every CDR3 protein. Of around 800,000 distinct CDR3 sequences listed, around two thirds were seen once; the top ten hold roughly 26%. The sequencing sample was made of blood. The receptor set was obtained from a man aged 30 to 39 in good health. Both conserved end residues are trimmed from each CDR3. Size is stated for part of the rows, as once, few or many counts, or as a class when the clone is expanded.

J,V,size,CDR3
TRBJ1-6,TRBV12-3/TRBV12-4,.,ASSLRQAYNSPLH
TRBJ1-2,TRBV12-3/TRBV12-4,few,ASSFTLRTVNYGYT
TRBJ1-5,TRBV4-2,.,ASSQETEYSNQPQH
TRBJ2-1,TRBV12-3/TRBV12-4,.,ASSLDSWLAEHNEQF
TRBJ2-1,TRBV2,.,ASSTGLAGGNEQF
TRBJ2-7,TRBV4-3,.,ASSHDRYYEQY
TRBJ2-5,TRBV6-6,.,ASSFDLGGDEETQY
TRBJ2-1,TRBV10-3,.,AISERVASSYNEQF
TRBJ2-7,TRBV7-9,.,ASSFVPSSYEQY
TRBJ2-7,TRBV20-1,.,SAQGTGQYEQY
TRBJ1-2,TRBV5-1,.,ASSLFVPGTGFGYT
TRBJ2-7,TRBV4-3,.,ASSQDLGSYEQN
TRBJ2-1,TRBV7-2,.,ASNQAGGQIEQF
TRBJ1-1,TRBV5-1,.,ASSGAGGNTEAF
TRBJ2-3,TRBV12-3/TRBV12-4,.,ASSRLLDTQY
TRBJ2-1,TRBV30,.,AWSTDRPNEQF
TRBJ2-3,TRBV4-1,few,ASSQGQGIDTQY
TRBJ2-1,TRBV6-2/TRBV6-3,.,ASSYSIRAVGEKTQF
TRBJ2-1,TRBV24-1,.,ATRKRVSGEQF
TRBJ2-5,TRBV12-3/TRBV12-4,.,ASSLSSQQETQY
TRBJ2-2,TRBV28,.,ASSLSAGGNTGELF
TRBJ1-6,TRBV18,.,ASSPGLRDSPLH
TRBJ2-4,TRBV27,.,ASSLGGIAKNIQY
TRBJ2-1,TRBV2,.,ASSEGTPKGQF
TRBJ1-1,TRBV7-3,few,ASSLQGGTEAF
TRBJ2-5,TRBV11-3,.,ASSPTRTGGETQY
TRBJ2-5,TRBV4-3,few,ASSGGGAPQETQY
TRBJ1-2,TRBV9,.,ASSVVATGEYGYT
TRBJ2-1,TRBV15,.,ATSSPKRNNEQF
TRBJ1-4,TRBV20-1,.,SARDLGQQYYNEKLF
.,TRBV7-9,.,ASSSDVPSEQY
TRBJ2-5,TRBV29-1,.,SVRGRFQETQY
TRBJ2-2,TRBV13,.,ASSPKRLGLVSGELF
TRBJ1-5,TRBV15,.,ATSSPVAGTSNQPQH
TRBJ2-5,TRBV12-3/TRBV12-4,few,ASSSPGLAGTETQY
TRBJ1-2,TRBV25-1,.,ASSAKQGVNYGYT
TRBJ2-3,TRBV3-1,many,ASSRGGLALSTDTQY
TRBJ1-5,TRBV25-1,.,ASSDKGQGGDQPQH
TRBJ2-2,TRBV15,.,ATSRELGNTGELF
TRBJ2-1,TRBV12-3/TRBV12-4,few,ATGLAGTNEQF
TRBJ2-5,TRBV15,.,ATSRRDSQEETQY
TRBJ1-2,TRBV7-2,few,ASSLGGGQNTVGYT
TRBJ2-7,TRBV28,.,ASSSGQLGPQY
TRBJ2-1,TRBV5-1,few,ASSFRDSYNEQF
TRBJ2-1,TRBV4-3,.,ASSHLTSGGRNEQF
TRBJ2-7,TRBV9,.,ASSVGQGTYEQY
TRBJ2-3,TRBV7-6,once,ASSLGPPTGSTDTQY
TRBJ2-7,TRBV5-5,few,ASSFTGKGYEQY
TRBJ1-4,TRBV27,.,ASSLGSPATHGEKLF
TRBJ1-1,TRBV10-3,.,AISELGPGAEAF
.,TRBV29-1,.,SCYRTGLETQY
TRBJ1-2,TRBV3-1,.,ASSQGDTSYGYT
TRBJ1-5,TRBV27,.,ASSLSWGALWAQH